Detailed here is one T cell receptor beta chain. Germline lookup yields CDR1 MDHEN and CDR2 SYDVKM. The CDR3 consists of 15 residues. Between the trimmed V and J ends, which lost 2 bases and 0 bases, there was a span of 9 bases. Clones were read by immunoSEQ multiplex PCR, and TCRdb kept only the in-frame ones, dropping some. The data show around 250,000 clones, with roughly 86% seen just once and more than 9% held by the top ten. The sample comes from a study of blood T cell repertoires in COVID-19. Whole-study context: Sites across the United States, Italy and Spain contributed samples from acute and convalescent COVID-19. T cells, B-cell-depleted T cells, or PBMCs supplied cDNA or gDNA.

What was sequenced was peripheral blood. This sequence originates from a man older than 75 with acute or convalescent COVID-19. The V and J genes are TRBV28 and TRBJ2-3; perhaps TRBD2 as D (6 bases). Written as DNA, the CDR3 is TGTGCCAGCAGTTTACCGGCGGGGAGCACAGATACGCAGTATTTT. Its translation: CASSLPAGSTDTQYF.